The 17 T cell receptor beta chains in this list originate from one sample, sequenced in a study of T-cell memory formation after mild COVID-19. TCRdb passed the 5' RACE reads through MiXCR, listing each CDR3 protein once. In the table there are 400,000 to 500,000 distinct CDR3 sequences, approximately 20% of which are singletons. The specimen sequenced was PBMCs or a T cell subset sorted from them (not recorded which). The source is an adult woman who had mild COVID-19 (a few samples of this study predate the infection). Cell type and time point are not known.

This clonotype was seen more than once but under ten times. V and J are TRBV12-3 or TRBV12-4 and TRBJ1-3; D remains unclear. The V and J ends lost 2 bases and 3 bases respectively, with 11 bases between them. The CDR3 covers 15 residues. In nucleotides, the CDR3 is TGTGCCAGCAGTTTAAGAGCGGGAATTGGAAACACCATATATTTT. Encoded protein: CASSLRAGIGNTIYF.

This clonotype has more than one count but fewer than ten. CDR3 sequence (DNA): TGTGCCAGCAGCGAACAGACAGGGATCTACGAGCAGTACTTC. This encodes CASSEQTGIYEQYF. This chain links TRBV7-2 with TRBJ2-7; 7 bases line up with TRBD1. V lost 5 bases and J lost 3; bases outside the gene matches: 7. CDR3 size: 14 residues. Germline values: CDR1 SGHTA, CDR2 FQGNSA.

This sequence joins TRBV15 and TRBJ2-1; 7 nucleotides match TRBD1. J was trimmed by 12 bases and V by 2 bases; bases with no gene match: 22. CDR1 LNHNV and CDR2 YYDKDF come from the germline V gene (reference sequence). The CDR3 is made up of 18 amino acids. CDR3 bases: TGTGCCACCAGCAGATCAAGGGCCGGGACAGCTACTACAATGAGGCAGTTCTTC. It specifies CATSRSRAGTATTMRQFF.

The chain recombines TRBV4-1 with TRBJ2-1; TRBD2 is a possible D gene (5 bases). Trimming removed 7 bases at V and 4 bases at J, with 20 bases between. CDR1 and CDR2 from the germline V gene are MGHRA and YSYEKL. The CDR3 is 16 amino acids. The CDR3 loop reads CASNRRAGESYNEQFF. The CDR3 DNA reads TGCGCCAGCAACCGCCGCGCCGGGGAATCTTACAATGAGCAGTTCTTC.

The CDR3 region has the DNA TGTGCCAGCAGCGGAGCCGGGACAGGGGGCCCAAGGGTCTATGGCTACACCTTC. Amino acids: CASSGAGTGGPRVYGYTF. This chain joins TRBV7-9 and TRBJ1-2, with 12 bases that match TRBD1. Germline-derived CDR1 and CDR2 are SEHNR and FQNEAQ (reference sequence). With V trimmed by 5 bases and J by 4 bases, 14 bases remained unmatched. This CDR3 has 18 residues.

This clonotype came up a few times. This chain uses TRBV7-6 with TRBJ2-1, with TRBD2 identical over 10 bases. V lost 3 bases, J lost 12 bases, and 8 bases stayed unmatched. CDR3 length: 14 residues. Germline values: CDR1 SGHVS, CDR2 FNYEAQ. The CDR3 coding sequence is TGTGCCAGCAGCTTCGGGACTAGCGAAGTATGGCAGTTCTTC. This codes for CASSFGTSEVWQFF.

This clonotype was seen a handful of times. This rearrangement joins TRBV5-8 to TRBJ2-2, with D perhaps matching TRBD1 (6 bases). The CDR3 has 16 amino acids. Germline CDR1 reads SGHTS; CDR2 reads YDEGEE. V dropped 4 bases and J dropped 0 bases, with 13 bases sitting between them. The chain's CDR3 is CASSLTGTTNTGELFF. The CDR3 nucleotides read TGTGCCAGCAGCCTAACCGGGACAACGAACACCGGGGAGCTGTTTTTT. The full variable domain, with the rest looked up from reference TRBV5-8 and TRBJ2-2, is EAGVTQSPTHLIKTRGQQATLRCSPISGHTSVYWYQQALGLGLQFLLWYDEGEERNRGNFPPRFSGRQFPNYSSELNVNALELEDSALYLCASSLTGTTNTGELFFGEGSRLTVL.

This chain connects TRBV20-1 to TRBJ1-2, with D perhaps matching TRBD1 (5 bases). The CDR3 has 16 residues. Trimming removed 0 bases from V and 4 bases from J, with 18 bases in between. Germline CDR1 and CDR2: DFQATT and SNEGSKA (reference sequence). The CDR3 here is CSARDISVGVAYGYTF. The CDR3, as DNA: TGCAGTGCTAGAGACATATCTGTGGGGGTGGCCTATGGCTACACCTTC.

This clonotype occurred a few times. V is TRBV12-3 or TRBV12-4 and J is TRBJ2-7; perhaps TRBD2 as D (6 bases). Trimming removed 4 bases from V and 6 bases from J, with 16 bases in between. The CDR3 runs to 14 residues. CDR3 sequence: CASSWRALAFEQYF. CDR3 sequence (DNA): TGTGCCAGCAGTTGGCGAGCACTAGCTTTCGAGCAGTACTTC.

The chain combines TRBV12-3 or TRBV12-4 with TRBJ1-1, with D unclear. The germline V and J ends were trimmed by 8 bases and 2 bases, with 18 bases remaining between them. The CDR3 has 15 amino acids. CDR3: CASLNPRWGNTEAFF. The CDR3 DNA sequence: TGTGCCAGCTTAAACCCCCGGTGGGGTAACACTGAAGCTTTCTTT.

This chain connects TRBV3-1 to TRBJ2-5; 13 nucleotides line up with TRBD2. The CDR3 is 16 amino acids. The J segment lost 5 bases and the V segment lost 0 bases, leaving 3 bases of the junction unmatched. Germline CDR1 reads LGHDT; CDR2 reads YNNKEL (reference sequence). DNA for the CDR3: TGTGCCAGCAGCCAAGATACTAGCGGGGGGGGCGAGACCCAGTACTTC. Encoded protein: CASSQDTSGGGETQYF.

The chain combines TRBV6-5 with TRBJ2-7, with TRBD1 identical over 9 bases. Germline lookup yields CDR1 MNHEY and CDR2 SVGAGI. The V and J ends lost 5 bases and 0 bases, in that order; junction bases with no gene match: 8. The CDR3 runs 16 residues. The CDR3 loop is CASSRGTGTISYEQYF. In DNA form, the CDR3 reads TGTGCCAGCAGTCGTGGGACAGGGACCATCTCCTACGAGCAGTACTTC.

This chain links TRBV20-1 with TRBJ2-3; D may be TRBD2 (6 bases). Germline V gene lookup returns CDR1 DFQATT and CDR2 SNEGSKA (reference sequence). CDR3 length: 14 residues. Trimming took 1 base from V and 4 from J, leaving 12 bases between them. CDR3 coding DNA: TGCAGTGCTAGAGCGGGGGTGAGGGCAGATACGCAGTATTTT. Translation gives CSARAGVRADTQYF.

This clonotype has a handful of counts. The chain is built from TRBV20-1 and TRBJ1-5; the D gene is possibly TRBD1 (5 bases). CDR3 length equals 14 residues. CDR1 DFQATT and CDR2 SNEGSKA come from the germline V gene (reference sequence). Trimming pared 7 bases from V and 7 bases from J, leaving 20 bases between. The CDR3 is CSVPRDGPGQPQHF. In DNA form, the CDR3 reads TGCAGTGTTCCCCGGGACGGGCCGGGGCAGCCCCAGCATTTT.

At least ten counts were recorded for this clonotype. CDR3 nucleotides: TGTGCCAGCAGTGAAGCCTACAGGGGACCTAATGAAAAACTGTTTTTT. Its translation is CASSEAYRGPNEKLFF. The chain carries TRBV6-1 and TRBJ1-4; TRBD1 agrees at 7 bases. The CDR3 has 16 amino acids. J was trimmed by 3 bases and V by 0 bases; bases with no gene match: 4. In germline, CDR1 is MNHNS, CDR2 SASEGT.

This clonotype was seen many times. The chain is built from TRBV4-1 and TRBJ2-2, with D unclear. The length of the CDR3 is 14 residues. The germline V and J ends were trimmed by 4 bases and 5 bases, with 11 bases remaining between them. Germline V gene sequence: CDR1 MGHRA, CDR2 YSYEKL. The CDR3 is CASSPLLKTGELFF. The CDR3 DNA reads TGCGCCAGCAGCCCCTTACTTAAGACCGGGGAGCTGTTTTTT.

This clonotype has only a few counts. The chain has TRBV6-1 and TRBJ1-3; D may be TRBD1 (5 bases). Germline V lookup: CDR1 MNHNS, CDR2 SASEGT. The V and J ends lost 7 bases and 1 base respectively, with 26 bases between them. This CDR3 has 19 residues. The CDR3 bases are TGTGCCAGCACCCGCAACGGGGCAGTAGCCCCAACTTCTGGAAACACCATATATTTT. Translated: CASTRNGAVAPTSGNTIYF.